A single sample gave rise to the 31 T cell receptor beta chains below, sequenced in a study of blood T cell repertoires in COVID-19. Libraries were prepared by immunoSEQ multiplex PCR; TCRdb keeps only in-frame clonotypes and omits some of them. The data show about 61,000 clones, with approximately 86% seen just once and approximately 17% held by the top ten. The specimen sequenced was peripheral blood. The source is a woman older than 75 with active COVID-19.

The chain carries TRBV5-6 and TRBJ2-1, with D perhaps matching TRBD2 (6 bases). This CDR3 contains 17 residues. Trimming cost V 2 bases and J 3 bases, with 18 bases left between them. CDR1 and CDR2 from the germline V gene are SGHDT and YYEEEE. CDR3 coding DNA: TGTGCCAGCAGCTTCGTCCGGGGGAGCGACAACTACAATGAGCAGTTCTTC. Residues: CASSFVRGSDNYNEQFF.

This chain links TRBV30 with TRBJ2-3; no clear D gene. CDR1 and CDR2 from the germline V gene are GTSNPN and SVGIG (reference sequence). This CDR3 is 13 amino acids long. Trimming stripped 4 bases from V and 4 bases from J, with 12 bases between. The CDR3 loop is CAWIKRHADTQYF. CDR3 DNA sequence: TGTGCCTGGATAAAGAGACATGCAGATACGCAGTATTTT.

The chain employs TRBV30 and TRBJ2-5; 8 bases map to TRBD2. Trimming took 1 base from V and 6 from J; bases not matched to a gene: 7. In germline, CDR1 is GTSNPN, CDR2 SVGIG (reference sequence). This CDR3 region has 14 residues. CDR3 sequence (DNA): TGTGCCTGGAGTGCCGGGACTAGTATGAAGACCCAGTACTTC. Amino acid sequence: CAWSAGTSMKTQYF.

DNA of the CDR3: TGTGCCAGCAGCTGGGACTCATCGGGAGAGCAGTACTTC. Protein: CASSWDSSGEQYF. V and J are TRBV7-9 and TRBJ2-7, with a possible D match to TRBD2 (6 bases). Trimming removed 4 bases at V and 7 bases at J, with 14 bases between. The CDR3 has 13 amino acids. CDR1 and CDR2 from the germline V gene are SEHNR and FQNEAQ (reference sequence).

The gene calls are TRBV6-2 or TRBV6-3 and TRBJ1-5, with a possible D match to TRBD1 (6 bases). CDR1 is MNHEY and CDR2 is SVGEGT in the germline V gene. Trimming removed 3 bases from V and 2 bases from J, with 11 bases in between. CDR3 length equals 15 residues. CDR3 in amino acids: CASSYVGARNQPQHF. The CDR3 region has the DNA TGTGCCAGCAGTTATGTGGGGGCTCGCAATCAGCCCCAGCATTTT.

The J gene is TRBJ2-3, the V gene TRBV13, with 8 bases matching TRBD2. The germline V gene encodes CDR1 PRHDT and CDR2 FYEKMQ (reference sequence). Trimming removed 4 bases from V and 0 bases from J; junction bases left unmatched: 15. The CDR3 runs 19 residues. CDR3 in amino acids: CASSSLAGPRRGSTDTQYF. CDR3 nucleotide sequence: TGTGCCAGCAGCTCCCTAGCGGGTCCCAGAAGGGGGAGCACAGATACGCAGTATTTT.

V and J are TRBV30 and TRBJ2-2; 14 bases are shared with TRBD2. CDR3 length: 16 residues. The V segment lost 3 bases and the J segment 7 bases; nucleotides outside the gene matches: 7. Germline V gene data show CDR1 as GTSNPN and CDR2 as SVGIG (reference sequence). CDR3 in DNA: TGTGCCTGGAGGAGGGGACTAGCGGGGGCCATCGGGGAGCTGTTTTTT. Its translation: CAWRRGLAGAIGELFF.

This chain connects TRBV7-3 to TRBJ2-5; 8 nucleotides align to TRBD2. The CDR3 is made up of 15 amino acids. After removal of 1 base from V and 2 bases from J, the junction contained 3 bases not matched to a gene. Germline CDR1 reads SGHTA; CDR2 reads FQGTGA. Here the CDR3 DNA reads TGTGCCAGCAGCTTAAAAGGCGGGGGGCAAGAGACCCAGTACTTC. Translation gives CASSLKGGGQETQYF.

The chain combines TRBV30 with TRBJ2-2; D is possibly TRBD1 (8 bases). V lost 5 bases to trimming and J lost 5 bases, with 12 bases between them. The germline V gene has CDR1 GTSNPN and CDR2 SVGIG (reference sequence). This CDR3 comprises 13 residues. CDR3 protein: CAWHRGGTGELFF. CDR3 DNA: TGTGCCTGGCACAGGGGGGGGACCGGGGAGCTGTTTTTT.

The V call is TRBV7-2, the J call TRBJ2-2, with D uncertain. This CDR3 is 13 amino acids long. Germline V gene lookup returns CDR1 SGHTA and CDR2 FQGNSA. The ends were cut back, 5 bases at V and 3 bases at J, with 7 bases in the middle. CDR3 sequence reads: CASSRLDTGELFF. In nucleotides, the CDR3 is TGTGCCAGCAGCCGACTGGACACCGGGGAGCTGTTTTTT.

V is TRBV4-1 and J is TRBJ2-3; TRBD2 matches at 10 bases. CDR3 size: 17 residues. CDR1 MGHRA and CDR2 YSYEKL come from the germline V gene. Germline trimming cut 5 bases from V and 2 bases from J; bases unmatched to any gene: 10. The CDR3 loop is CASSKGVAGGPTDTQYF. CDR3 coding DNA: TGCGCCAGCAGCAAGGGAGTAGCGGGGGGCCCCACAGATACGCAGTATTTT.

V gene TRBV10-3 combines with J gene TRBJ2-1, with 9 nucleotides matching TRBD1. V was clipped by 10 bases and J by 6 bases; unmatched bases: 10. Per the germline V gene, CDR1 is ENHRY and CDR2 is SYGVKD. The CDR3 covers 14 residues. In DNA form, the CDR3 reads TGTGCCACCCGGAGGGGACAGGGTCCCAATGAGCAGTTCTTC. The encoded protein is CATRRGQGPNEQFF.

The CDR3 region is CASSYAQNYGYTF. The CDR3, as DNA: TGTGCCAGCAGTTACGCACAGAACTATGGCTACACCTTC. The chain couples TRBV6-2 or TRBV6-3 to TRBJ1-2; the D is unclear. This CDR3 spans 13 amino acids. The ends were cut back, 2 bases at V and 2 bases at J, with 6 bases in the middle. Germline V gene data show CDR1 as MNHEY and CDR2 as SVGEGT.

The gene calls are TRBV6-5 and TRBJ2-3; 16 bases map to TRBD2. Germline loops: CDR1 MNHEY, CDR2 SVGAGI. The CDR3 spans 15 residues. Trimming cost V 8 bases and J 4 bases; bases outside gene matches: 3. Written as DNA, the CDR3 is TGTGCCAGCCTGGGGACTAGCGGGGGGGCAGATACGCAGTATTTT. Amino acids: CASLGTSGGADTQYF.

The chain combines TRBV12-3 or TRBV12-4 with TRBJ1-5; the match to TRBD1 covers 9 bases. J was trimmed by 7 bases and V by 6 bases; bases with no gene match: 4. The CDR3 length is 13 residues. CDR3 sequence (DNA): TGTGCCAGCAGCCCGGACAGGGGACAGCCCCAGCATTTT. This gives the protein CASSPDRGQPQHF.

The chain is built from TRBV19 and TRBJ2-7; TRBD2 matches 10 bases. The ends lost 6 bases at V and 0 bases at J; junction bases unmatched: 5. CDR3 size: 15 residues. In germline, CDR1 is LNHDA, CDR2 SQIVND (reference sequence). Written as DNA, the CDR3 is TGTGCCAGTAGCCCGCAGCGGGGGGGCTCCTACGAGCAGTACTTC. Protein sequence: CASSPQRGGSYEQYF.

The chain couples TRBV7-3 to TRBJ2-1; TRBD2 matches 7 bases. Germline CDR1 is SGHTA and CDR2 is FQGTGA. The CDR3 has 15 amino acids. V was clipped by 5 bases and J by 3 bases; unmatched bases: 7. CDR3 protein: CASSPTGGGYNEQFF. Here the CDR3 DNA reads TGTGCCAGCAGCCCCACGGGCGGGGGCTACAATGAGCAGTTCTTC. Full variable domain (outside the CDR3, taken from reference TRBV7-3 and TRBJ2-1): GAGVSQTPSNKVTEKGKYVELRCDPISGHTALYWYRQSLGQGPEFLIYFQGTGAADDSGLPNDRFFAVRPEGSVSTLKIQRTERGDSAVYLCASSPTGGGYNEQFFGPGTRLTVL.

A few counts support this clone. The CDR3 DNA is TGTGCCAGCAGCTTTTGGACAGGGGCGCTGAACACTGAAGCTTTCTTT. Its translation is CASSFWTGALNTEAFF. This chain links TRBV7-9 with TRBJ1-1; TRBD1 agrees at 9 bases. The CDR3 spans 16 residues. The junction had 5 bases not matched to a gene; V was cut back by 3 bases and J by 0 bases. CDR1 and CDR2 from the germline V gene are SEHNR and FQNEAQ (reference sequence).

The CDR3 DNA reads TGTGCCAGCTCACCCGTTCGGACAGGTCTAGGTGATACGCAGTATTTT. Encoded protein: CASSPVRTGLGDTQYF. The gene calls are TRBV18 and TRBJ2-3; 7 bases align to TRBD1. The CDR3 consists of 16 residues. Looked up from germline, CDR1 is KGHSH and CDR2 is LQKENI. J was trimmed by 6 bases and V by 3 bases; bases with no gene match: 12.

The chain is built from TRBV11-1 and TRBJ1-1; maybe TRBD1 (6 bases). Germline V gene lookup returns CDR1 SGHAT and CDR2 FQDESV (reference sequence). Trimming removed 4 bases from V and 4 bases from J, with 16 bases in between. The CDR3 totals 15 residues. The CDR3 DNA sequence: TGTGCCAGCAGCTCGAGGTGGGGGGGCCCCACTGAAGCTTTCTTT. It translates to CASSSRWGGPTEAFF.

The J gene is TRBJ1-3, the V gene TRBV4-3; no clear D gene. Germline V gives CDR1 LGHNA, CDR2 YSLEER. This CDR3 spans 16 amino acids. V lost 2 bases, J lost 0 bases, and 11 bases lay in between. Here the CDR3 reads CASSQFVTGSGNTIYF. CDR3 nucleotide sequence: TGCGCCAGCAGCCAATTCGTTACGGGCTCTGGAAACACCATATATTTT.

The CDR3 spells CASSLLRTGFLGYTF. CDR3 sequence (DNA): TGTGCCAGCAGCCTCCTCAGGACAGGGTTCTTGGGCTACACCTTC. This chain links TRBV3-1 (or the pseudogene TRBV3-2) with TRBJ1-2, with TRBD1 matching over 8 bases. J lost 8 bases, V lost 4 bases, and 12 bases had no gene match. This CDR3 is built from 15 residues. Germline loops: CDR1 LGHDT, CDR2 YNNKEL (reference sequence).

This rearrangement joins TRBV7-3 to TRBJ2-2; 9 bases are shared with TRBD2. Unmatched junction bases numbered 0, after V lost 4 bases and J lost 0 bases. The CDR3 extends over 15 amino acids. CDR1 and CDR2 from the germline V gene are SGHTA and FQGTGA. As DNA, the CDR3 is TGTGCCAGCAGCTCTAGCGGGGCGAACACCGGGGAGCTGTTTTTT. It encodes CASSSSGANTGELFF.

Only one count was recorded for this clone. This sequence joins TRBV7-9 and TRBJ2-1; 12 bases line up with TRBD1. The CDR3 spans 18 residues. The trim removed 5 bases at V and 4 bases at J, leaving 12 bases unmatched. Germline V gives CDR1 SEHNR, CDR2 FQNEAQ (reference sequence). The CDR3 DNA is TGTGCCAGCAGCATAGGGGACAGGGGGCAAGTTATGTACAATGAGCAGTTCTTC. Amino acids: CASSIGDRGQVMYNEQFF.

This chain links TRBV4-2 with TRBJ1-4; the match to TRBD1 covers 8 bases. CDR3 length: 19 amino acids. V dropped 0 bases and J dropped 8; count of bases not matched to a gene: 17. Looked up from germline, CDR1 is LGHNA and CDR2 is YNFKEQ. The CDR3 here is CASSQDAEGQELLGEKLFF. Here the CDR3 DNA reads TGTGCCAGCAGCCAAGATGCGGAGGGACAGGAGCTACTAGGGGAAAAACTGTTTTTT.

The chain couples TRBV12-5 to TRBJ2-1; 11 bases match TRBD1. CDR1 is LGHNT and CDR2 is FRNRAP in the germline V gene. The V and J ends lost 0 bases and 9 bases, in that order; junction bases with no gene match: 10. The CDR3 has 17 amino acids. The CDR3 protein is CASGLVLGQGASGEQFF. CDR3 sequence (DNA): TGTGCTAGTGGTTTGGTACTAGGACAGGGGGCGTCCGGTGAGCAGTTCTTC.

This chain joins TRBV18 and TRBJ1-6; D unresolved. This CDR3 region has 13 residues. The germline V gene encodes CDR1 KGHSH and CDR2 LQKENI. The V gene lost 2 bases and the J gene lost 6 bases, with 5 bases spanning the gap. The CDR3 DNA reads TGTGCCAGCTCACCAGTCCGTAATTCACCCCTCCACTTT. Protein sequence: CASSPVRNSPLHF.

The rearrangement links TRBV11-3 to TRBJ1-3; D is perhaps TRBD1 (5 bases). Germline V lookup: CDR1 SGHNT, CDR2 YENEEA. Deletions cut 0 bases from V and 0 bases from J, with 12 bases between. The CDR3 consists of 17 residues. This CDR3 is CASSLDRGLNSGNTIYF. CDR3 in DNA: TGTGCCAGCAGCTTAGATCGGGGACTGAACTCTGGAAACACCATATATTTT.

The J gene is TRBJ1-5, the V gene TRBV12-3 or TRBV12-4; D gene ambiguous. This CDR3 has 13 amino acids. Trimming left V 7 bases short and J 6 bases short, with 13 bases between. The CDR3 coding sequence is TGTGCCAGCAACGTAAGGGAGGGTCAGCCCCAGCATTTT. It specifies CASNVREGQPQHF.

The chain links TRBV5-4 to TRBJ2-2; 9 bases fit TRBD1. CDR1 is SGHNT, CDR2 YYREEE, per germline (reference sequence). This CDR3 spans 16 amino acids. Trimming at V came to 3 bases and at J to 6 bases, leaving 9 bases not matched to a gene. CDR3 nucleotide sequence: TGTGCCAGCAGCTCTCGACGACAGGGGGTTTCCGGGGAGCTGTTTTTT. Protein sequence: CASSSRRQGVSGELFF. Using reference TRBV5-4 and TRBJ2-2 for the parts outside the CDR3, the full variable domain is ETGVTQSPTHLIKTRGQQVTLRCSSQSGHNTVSWYQQALGQGPQFIFQYYREEENGRGNFPPRFSGLQFPNYSSELNVNALELDDSALYLCASSSRRQGVSGELFFGEGSRLTVL.

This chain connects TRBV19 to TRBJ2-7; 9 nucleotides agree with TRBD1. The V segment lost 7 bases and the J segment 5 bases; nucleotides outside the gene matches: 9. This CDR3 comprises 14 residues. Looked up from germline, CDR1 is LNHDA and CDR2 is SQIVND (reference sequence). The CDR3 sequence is CASKAGTGSNEQYF. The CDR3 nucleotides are TGTGCCAGTAAAGCCGGGACAGGGAGTAACGAGCAGTACTTC.